This T cell receptor (beta chain) was obtained from a study of blood T cell repertoires in COVID-19 (dated by TCRdb to 2019 to 2021). The study in broad terms: The collaborator samples originated in the United States, Italy and Spain and spanned the acute and convalescent phases of COVID-19. The material from the prospective study consisted of cDNA or gDNA derived from T cells, B-cell-depleted T cells, or PBMCs. Deeply sampled blood TCRbeta repertoires from subjects exposed to, actively infected with, or recovered from COVID-19 were included in the dataset. A freely available public database, intended as a resource for researchers studying the immune response to SARS-CoV-2, is where the repertoires were released. The samples were drawn from two sources: the first 160 participants of the ongoing ImmuneRACE study, and over 950 subjects contributed by 6 global collaborators. The sample metadata nearly always contained a de-identified subject ID, COVID-19 status, age in years and sex. Where available, HLA class I and class II types were taken from metadata supplied by the sample provider and were not determined by assay-based typing.

About this clone itself: There is no known antigen for this receptor. Base qualities were left out, and no much larger clone turns up one base away.

One collaborating source in Seattle enrolled patients during active infection and followed them longitudinally through the course of disease. Collaborating institutions collected whole blood in K2EDTA tubes following their own protocols. Collaborator samples were shipped for TCRbeta analysis as frozen whole blood, isolated PBMCs, or DNA extracted from either sample type. CDR1 and CDR2, per the germline V gene (reference sequence), are SEHNR and FQNEAQ. Trimming leaves V shorter by 3 bases and J shorter by 5 bases, with the junction holding 5 bases beyond the gene matches. Taken from cysteine to phenylalanine, the CDR3 has 15 residues. The CDR3 DNA has 45 bases and is translated from base 1. Overall study outcomes, separate from this receptor: The amount of clinical and demographic metadata varied by source and participant and was provided uncurated.

The immunoSEQ Assay, a bias-controlled multiplex PCR, was used to amplify TCRbeta CDR3 regions from genomic DNA. In the original analysis: The number of nucleated cells in each sample was estimated by amplification of reference gene primers within the assay. Sequence reads were collapsed and filtered to measure the absolute abundance of every unique TCRbeta CDR3 rearrangement. For each sample, productive Simpson clonality was calculated by taking the square root of Simpson's diversity index across productive rearrangements. The immuneACCESS repertoire file appears here via TCRdb, limited to in-frame rearrangements. These files lack a portion of the clones; in checked studies, under half of the deficit traces to unresolved V genes, and the cause of the others is not known. That table furnishes V, J and clone size, whereas the DNA furnished D and trimming. The sample table shows 300,000 or so clones, and about 90% are seen once. Less than 3.5% of the sample belongs to the ten largest clones.

The receptor was derived from a woman aged 25 to 45 with COVID-19, enrolled during active disease. Input material: peripheral blood. The rearranged segments are TRBV7-9 and TRBJ2-1, and 9 junction bases match TRBD1. The DNA sequence is TGTGCCAGCAGCTTCCAGGACAGGGGAAACAATGAGCAGTTCTTC. It translates as CASSFQDRGNNEQFF.